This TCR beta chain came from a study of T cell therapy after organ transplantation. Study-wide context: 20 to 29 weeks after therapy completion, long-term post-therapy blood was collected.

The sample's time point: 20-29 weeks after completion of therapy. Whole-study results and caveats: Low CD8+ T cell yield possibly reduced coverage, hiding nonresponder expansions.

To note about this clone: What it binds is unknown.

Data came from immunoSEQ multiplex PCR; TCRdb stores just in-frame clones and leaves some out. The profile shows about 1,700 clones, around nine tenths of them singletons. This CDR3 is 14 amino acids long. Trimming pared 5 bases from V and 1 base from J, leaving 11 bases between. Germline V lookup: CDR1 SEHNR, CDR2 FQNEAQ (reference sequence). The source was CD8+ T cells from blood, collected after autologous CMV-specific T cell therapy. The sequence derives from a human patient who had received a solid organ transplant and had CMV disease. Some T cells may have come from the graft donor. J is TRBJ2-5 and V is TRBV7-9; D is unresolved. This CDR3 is CASSQNQIQETQYF. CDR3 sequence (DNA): TGTGCCAGCAGCCAGAACCAGATCCAAGAGACCCAGTACTTC.